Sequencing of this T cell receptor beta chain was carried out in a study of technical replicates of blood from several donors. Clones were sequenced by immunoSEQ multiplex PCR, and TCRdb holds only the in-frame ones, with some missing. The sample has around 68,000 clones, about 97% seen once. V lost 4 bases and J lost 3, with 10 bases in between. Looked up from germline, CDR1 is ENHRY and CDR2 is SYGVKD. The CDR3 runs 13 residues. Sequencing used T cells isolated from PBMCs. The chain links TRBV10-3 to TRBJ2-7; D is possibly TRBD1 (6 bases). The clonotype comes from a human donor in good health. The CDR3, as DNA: TGTGCCATCAGTGCCAGGGGCGGCTACGAGCAGTACTTC. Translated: CAISARGGYEQYF.